This is a list of T cell receptor beta chains from one sample in a study of T cell responses to AZD1222 COVID-19 vaccine. Sequencing was performed with immunoSEQ multiplex PCR; in TCRdb, only in-frame clones are kept and a portion is missing. The sample yields around 180,000 clones, 90% to 95% seen once. The material sequenced was peripheral blood, taken on day 0 of AZD1222 vaccination. Receptor source: an adult in good health. The conserved cysteine and the conserved F or W are not part of the CDR3 here. Fields, in order: V gene, J gene, CDR3 protein.

v_call: TRBV10-1
j_call: TRBJ1-4
cdr3_aa: ASSESPGQGGWKLF

v_call: TRBV7-9
j_call: TRBJ1-6
cdr3_aa: ASSRDLNSPLH

v_call: TRBV19
j_call: TRBJ2-1
cdr3_aa: ASSRRGRPSGNEQF

v_call: TRBV28
j_call: TRBJ1-1
cdr3_aa: ASSLAWGIPTEAF

v_call: TRBV27
j_call: TRBJ1-1
cdr3_aa: ASSLSVGGIDHF

v_call: TRBV5-4
j_call: TRBJ2-7
cdr3_aa: ASSLATGGYEQY

v_call: TRBV21-1
j_call: TRBJ2-7
cdr3_aa: ASSKSGSGRHSYEQY

v_call: TRBV5-1
j_call: TRBJ2-2
cdr3_aa: ASSLAGLAAAGELF

v_call: TRBV15
j_call: TRBJ1-5
cdr3_aa: ATRPTGGPQPQH

v_call: TRBV6-6
j_call: TRBJ2-7
cdr3_aa: ASRGSALGEQY

v_call: TRBV7-9
j_call: TRBJ2-1
cdr3_aa: ASSGLAGEVYNEQF